The 5 T cell receptor beta chains in this list originate from one sample, sequenced in a study of blood T cell repertoires in COVID-19. TCRdb's table, derived via immunoSEQ multiplex PCR, lists solely in-frame clones and lacks some. The sample records 80,000 to 90,000 clones, 87% being singletons. Sample: peripheral blood. Every receptor here comes from a man between 60 and 75 years old with acute or convalescent COVID-19.

This chain uses TRBV28 with TRBJ2-2; possible D gene TRBD1, 6 bases. Between the trimmed V and J ends, which lost 8 bases and 1 base, there was a span of 11 bases. This CDR3 has 14 residues. Germline assignment: CDR1 MDHEN and CDR2 SYDVKM. The CDR3 loop reads CASLVGQNTGELFF. DNA for the CDR3: TGTGCCAGCTTGGTGGGACAGAACACCGGGGAGCTGTTTTTT.

J is TRBJ1-1 and V is TRBV18; 12 bases are shared with TRBD1. Germline-derived CDR1 and CDR2 are KGHSH and LQKENI. This CDR3 has 17 amino acids. V lost 5 bases and J lost 7; bases outside the gene matches: 14. CDR3 bases: TGTGCCAGCTCATCGGTCGGGACAGGGGGCGGGCGCAGTGAAGCTTTCTTT. Translation gives CASSSVGTGGGRSEAFF.

The table lists this clone with a few counts. The chain employs TRBV27 and TRBJ2-3, with 13 bases lining up with TRBD2. The junction had 5 bases not matched to a gene; V was cut back by 5 bases and J by 6 bases. This CDR3 region has 15 residues. The germline V gene encodes CDR1 MNHEY and CDR2 SMNVEV (reference sequence). The CDR3 protein is CASSPGTSGADTQYF. Here the CDR3 DNA reads TGTGCCAGCAGTCCGGGGACTAGCGGGGCCGATACGCAGTATTTT.

The rearrangement links TRBV6-4 to TRBJ1-2; D might be TRBD1 (5 bases). The CDR3 spans 15 residues. V dropped 0 bases and J dropped 5 bases, with 13 bases sitting between them. Germline V lookup: CDR1 MRHNA, CDR2 SNTAGT. The CDR3 loop is CASSDSPGLNYGYTF. In DNA, the CDR3 is TGTGCCAGCAGTGACTCCCCAGGGCTCAATTATGGCTACACCTTC.

The CDR3 bases are TGTGCCAGCAGCCTAGGACAGGGCTTTAGCTACACCTTC. This sequence encodes CASSLGQGFSYTF. The genes are TRBV12-3 or TRBV12-4 and TRBJ1-2; TRBD1 matches at 8 bases. Trimming at V came to 6 bases and at J to 9 bases, leaving 9 bases not matched to a gene. The CDR3 sequence is 13 residues long.